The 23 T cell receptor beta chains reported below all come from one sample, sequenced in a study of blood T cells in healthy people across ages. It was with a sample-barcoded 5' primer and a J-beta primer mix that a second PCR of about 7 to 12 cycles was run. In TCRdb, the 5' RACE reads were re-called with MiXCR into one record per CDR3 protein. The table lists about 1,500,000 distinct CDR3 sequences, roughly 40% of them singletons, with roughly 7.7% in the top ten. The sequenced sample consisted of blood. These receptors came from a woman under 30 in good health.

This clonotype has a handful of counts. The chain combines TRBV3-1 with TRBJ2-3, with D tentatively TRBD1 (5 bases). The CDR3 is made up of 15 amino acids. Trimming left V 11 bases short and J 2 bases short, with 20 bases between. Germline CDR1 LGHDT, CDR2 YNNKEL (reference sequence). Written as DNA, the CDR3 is TGTGCCTCAGCACAGGCTAGAGGCTCCACAGATACGCAGTATTTT. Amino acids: CASAQARGSTDTQYF.

CDR3: CASSDTGTSSYEQYF. The DNA for the CDR3 is TGTGCCAGCAGCGACACCGGGACTAGCTCCTACGAGCAGTACTTC. This sequence joins TRBV7-2 and TRBJ2-4, with 8 positions matching TRBD2. TRBJ2-7 matches the DNA end more closely, so the J call is doubtful. This CDR3 spans 15 amino acids. Germline V gene sequence: CDR1 SGHTA, CDR2 FQGNSA.

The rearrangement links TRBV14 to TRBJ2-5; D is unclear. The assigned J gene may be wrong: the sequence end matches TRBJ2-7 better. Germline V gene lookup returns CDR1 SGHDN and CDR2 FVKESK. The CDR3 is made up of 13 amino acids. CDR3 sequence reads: CASSQESVYEQYF. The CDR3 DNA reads TGTGCCAGCAGCCAAGAGTCGGTCTACGAGCAGTACTTC.

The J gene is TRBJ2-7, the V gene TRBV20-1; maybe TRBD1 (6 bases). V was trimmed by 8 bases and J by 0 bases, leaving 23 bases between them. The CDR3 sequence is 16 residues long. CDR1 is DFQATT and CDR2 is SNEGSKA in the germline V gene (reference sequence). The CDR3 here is CSSVGRGSASSYEQYF. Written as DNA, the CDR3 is TGCAGTTCAGTTGGTAGGGGGAGTGCGAGCTCCTACGAGCAGTACTTC.

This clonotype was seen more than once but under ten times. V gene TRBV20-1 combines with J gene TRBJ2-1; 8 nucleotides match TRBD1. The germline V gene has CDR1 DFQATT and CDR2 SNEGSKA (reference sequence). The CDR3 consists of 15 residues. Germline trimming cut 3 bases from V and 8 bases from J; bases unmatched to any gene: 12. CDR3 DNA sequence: TGCAGTGCTAGTGGAACAGGGGGTTCCCCCGATGAGCAGTTCTTC. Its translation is CSASGTGGSPDEQFF.

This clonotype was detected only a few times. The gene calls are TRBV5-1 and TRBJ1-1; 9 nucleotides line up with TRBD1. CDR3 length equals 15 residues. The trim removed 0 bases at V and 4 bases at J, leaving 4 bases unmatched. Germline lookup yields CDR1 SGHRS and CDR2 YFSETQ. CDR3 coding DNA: TGCGCCAGCAGCTTGGTGGGACAGGGTGGCACTGAAGCTTTCTTT. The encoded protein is CASSLVGQGGTEAFF.

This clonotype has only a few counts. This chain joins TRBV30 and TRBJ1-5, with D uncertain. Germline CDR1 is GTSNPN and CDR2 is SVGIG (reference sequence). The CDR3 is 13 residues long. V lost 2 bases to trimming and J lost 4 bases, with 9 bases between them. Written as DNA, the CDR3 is TGTGCCTGGAGTCTGCGTTCGAATCAGCCCCAGCATTTT. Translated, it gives CAWSLRSNQPQHF.

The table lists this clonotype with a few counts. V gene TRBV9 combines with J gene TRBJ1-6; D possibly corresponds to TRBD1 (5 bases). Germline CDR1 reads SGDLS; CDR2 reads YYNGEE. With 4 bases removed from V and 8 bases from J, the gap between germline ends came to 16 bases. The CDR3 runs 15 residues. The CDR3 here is CASSPHGGSDSPLHF. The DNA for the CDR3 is TGTGCCAGCAGCCCACACGGGGGGAGTGATTCACCCCTCCACTTT.

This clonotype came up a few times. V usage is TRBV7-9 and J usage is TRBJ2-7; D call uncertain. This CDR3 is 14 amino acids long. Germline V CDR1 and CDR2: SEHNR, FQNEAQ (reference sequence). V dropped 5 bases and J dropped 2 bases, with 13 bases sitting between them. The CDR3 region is CASSGRTSTYEQYF. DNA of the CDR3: TGTGCCAGCAGCGGACGAACGTCGACCTACGAGCAGTACTTC.

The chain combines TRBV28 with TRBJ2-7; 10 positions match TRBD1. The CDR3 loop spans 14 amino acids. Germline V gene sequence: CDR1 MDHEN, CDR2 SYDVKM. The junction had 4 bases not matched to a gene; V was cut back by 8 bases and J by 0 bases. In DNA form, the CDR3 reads TGTGCCAGCCGAGGGACAGGGGTCTCCTACGAGCAGTACTTC. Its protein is CASRGTGVSYEQYF.

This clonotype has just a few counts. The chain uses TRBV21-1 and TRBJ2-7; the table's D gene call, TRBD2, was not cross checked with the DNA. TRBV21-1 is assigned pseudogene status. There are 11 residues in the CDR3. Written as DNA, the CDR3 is TGTGCCAGCGGGGAGGGGCACGAGCAGTACTTC. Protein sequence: CASGEGHEQYF.

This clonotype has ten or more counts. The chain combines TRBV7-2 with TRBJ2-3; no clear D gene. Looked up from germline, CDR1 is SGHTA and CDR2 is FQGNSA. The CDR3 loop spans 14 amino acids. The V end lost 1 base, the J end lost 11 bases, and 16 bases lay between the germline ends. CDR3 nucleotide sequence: TGTGCCAGCAGCTTAGTAACCGGACCATCGGGGCAGTATTTT. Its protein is CASSLVTGPSGQYF.

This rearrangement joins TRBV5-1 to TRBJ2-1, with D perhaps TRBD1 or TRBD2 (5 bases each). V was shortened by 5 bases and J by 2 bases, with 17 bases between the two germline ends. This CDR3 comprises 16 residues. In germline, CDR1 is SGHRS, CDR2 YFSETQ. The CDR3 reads CASSLGDGVTYNEQFF. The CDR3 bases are TGCGCCAGCAGTCTGGGGGATGGGGTCACCTACAATGAGCAGTTCTTC.

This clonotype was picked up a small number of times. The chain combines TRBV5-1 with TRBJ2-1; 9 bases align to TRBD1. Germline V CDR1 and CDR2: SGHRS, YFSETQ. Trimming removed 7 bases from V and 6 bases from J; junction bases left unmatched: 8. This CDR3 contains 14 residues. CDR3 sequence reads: CASFRDRVGNEQFF. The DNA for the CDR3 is TGCGCCAGCTTCCGGGACAGGGTAGGCAATGAGCAGTTCTTC.

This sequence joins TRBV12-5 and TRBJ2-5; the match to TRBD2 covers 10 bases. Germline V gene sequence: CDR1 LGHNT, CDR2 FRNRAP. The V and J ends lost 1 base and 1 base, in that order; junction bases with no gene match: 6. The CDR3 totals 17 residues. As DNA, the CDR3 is TGTGCTAGTGGTTTGGACCTCCGGACTAGCGGCCAAGAGACCCAGTACTTC. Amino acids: CASGLDLRTSGQETQYF.

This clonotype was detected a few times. DNA for the CDR3: TGTGCCACAGGGCGCGTACCGTACAATGAGCAGTTCTTC. Translated, it gives CATGRVPYNEQFF. The V call is TRBV12-3 or TRBV12-4, the J call TRBJ2-1; possible D gene TRBD1, 5 bases. The CDR3 contains 13 residues. V dropped 10 bases and J dropped 4 bases, with 14 bases sitting between them.

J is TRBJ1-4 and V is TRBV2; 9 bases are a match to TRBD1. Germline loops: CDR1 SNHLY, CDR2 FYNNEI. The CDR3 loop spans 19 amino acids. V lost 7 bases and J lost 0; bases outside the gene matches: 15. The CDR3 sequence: CASTSNRDRVPATNEKLFF. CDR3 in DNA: TGTGCCAGCACTTCCAACAGGGACAGGGTTCCAGCAACTAATGAAAAACTGTTTTTT.

This chain's CDR3 is CASGISYSDTQYF. As DNA, the CDR3 is TGTGCCAGCGGAATTAGTTACTCAGATACGCAGTATTTT. V gene TRBV12-3 or TRBV12-4 combines with J gene TRBJ2-3; D remains ambiguous. The CDR3 length is 13 residues. V shed 8 bases and J shed 4 bases, with 13 bases lying between them.

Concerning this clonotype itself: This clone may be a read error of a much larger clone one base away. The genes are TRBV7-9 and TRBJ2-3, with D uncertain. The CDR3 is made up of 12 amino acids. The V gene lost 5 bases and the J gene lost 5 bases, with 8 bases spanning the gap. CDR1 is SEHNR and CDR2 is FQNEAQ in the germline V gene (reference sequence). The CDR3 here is CASSVHGDTQYF. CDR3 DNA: TGTGCCAGCAGCGTTCACGGAGATACGCAGTATTTT.

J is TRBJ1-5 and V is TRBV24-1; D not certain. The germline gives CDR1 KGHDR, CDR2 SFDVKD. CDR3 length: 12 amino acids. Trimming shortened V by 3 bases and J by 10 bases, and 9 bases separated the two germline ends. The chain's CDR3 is CATSDPGGPQHF. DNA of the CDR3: TGTGCCACCAGTGATCCCGGCGGACCCCAGCATTTT.

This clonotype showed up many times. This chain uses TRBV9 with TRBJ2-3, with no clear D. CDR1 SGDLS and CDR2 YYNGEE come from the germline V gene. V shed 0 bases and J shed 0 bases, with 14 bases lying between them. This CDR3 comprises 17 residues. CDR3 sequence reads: CASSVVWKAPSTDTQYF. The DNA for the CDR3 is TGTGCCAGCAGCGTAGTCTGGAAAGCTCCTAGCACAGATACGCAGTATTTT. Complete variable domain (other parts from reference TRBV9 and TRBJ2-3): DSGVTQTPKHLITATGQRVTLRCSPRSGDLSVYWYQQSLDQGLQFLIQYYNGEERAKGNILERFSAQQFPDLHSELNLSSLELGDSALYFCASSVVWKAPSTDTQYFGPGTRLTVL.

The CDR3 region has the DNA TGTGCCAGCAGTGGCAGTTGGGAAGAGACCCAGTACTTC. The encoded protein is CASSGSWEETQYF. The chain couples TRBV12-3 or TRBV12-4 to TRBJ2-5; no clear D. This CDR3 is built from 13 residues. Trimming shortened V by 5 bases and J by 3 bases, and 10 bases separated the two germline ends.

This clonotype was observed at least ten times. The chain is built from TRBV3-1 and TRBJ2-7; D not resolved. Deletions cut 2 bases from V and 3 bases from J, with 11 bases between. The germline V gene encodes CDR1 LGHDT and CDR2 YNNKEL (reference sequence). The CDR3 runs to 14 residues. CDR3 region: CASSQRFSIYEQYF. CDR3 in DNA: TGTGCCAGCAGCCAAAGGTTTTCGATCTACGAGCAGTACTTC.